This T cell receptor (beta chain) comes out of a study of blood T cell repertoires in COVID-19. Study summary: T cells, B-cell-depleted T cells, or PBMCs supplied cDNA or gDNA.

V shed 9 bases and J shed 0 bases, with 11 bases lying between them. CDR3 length: 13 residues. The germline V gene encodes CDR1 KGHSH and CDR2 LQKENI. Authors' methods: Estimation of nucleated cell counts was performed using reference gene primer amplification. Clones were read by immunoSEQ multiplex PCR, and TCRdb kept only the in-frame ones, dropping some. That table gives V, J and clone size, and the DNA gave D and trimming. The sample gives about 190,000 clones, 80% to 90% of which show up once; 15% to 20% is in the top ten. Material: peripheral blood. The V and J genes are TRBV18 and TRBJ1-1; TRBD1 might be the D (5 bases). This receptor was identified in a human donor in a cohort sampled during active COVID-19. CDR3 in amino acids: CASQQGVNTEAFF. CDR3 sequence (DNA): TGTGCCAGTCAACAAGGGGTGAACACTGAAGCTTTCTTT. Using reference TRBV18 and TRBJ1-1 for the parts outside the CDR3, the full variable domain is NAGVMQNPRHLVRRRGQEARLRCSPMKGHSHVYWYRQLPEEGLKFMVYLQKENIIDESGMPKERFSAEFPKEGPSILRIQQVVRGDSAAYFCASQQGVNTEAFFGQGTRLTVV.